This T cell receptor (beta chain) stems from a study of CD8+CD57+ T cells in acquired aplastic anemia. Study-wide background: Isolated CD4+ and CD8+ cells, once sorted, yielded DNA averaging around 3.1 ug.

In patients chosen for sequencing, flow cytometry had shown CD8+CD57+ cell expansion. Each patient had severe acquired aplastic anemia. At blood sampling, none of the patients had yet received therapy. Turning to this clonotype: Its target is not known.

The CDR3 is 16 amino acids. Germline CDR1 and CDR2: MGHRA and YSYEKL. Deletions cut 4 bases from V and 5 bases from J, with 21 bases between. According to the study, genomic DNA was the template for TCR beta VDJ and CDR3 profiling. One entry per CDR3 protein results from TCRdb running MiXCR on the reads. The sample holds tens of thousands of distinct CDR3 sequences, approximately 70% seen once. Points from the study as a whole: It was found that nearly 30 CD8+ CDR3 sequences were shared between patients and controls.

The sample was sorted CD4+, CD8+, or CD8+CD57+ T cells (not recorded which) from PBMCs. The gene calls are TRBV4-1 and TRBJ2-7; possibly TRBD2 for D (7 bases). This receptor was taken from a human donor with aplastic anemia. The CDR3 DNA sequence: TGCGCCAGCAGCCGAATTTCTGGGGGGGCAATGAACGAGCAGTACTTC. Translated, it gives CASSRISGGAMNEQYF.